This T cell receptor (beta chain) originates from a study of control samples from healthy donors and cancer patients (dated by TCRdb to 2018 to 2020). On this clone: It has no known antigen specificity. No qualities accompany the bases; no much larger clone lies one base away.

The library was prepared using the immunoSEQ multiplex PCR assay. TCRdb took over this immuneACCESS table, retaining in-frame rearrangements with V and J assigned. Such tables are incomplete; in checked studies, under half of the missing clones stem from an unresolved V gene, and the remainder is unexplained. The sample table holds some 160,000 clones, of which roughly 89% were seen once. About 4.9% of the sample rests with the top ten. The specimen was blood. This clonotype was sampled from a man younger than 40 in good health.

CDR3 region: CASSQDRVGTQYF. The base sequence is TGCGCCAGCAGCCAAGACCGCGTGGGTACGCAGTATTTT. The sequence joins TRBV5-1 to TRBJ2-3; no confident D gene assignment can be made. The CDR3 contains 13 residues, cysteine and phenylalanine counted. The DNA shown is the 39-base CDR3, in frame from base 1. Taken from the germline V gene, the CDR1 and CDR2 loops are SGHRS and YFSETQ. V is pared back by 4 bases and J by 8 bases, with 14 bases lying between the germline termini.